The 17 T cell receptor beta chains presented below share a single source sample, sequenced in a study of CD8 T cells in ankylosing spondylitis. Points from the study as a whole: A motif of eight highly homologous TCR beta variants was seen as apparently characteristic of ankylosing spondylitis blood.

These receptors have no identified antigens. Each CDR3 protein gets one entry after TCRdb re-called the 5' RACE reads with MiXCR. The sample lists about 500,000 distinct CDR3 sequences; 9.5% to 15% were seen once. The specimen was blood, either unsorted or a sorted T cell fraction (not recorded which). The receptor source for this set is a male donor with ankylosing spondylitis.

The chain is built from TRBV2 and TRBJ2-2, with TRBD2 identical over 12 bases. The V and J ends lost 10 bases and 0 bases, in that order; junction bases with no gene match: 9. The CDR3 runs to 17 residues. CDR1 SNHLY and CDR2 FYNNEI come from the germline V gene. The CDR3 DNA follows: TGTGCCATTACGATGCGGACTAGCGGGGCGAACACCGGGGAGCTGTTTTTT. This sequence encodes CAITMRTSGANTGELFF.

The chain couples TRBV20-1 to TRBJ2-3; 8 bases map to TRBD2. The CDR3 consists of 15 residues. J lost 5 bases, V lost 3 bases, and 10 bases had no gene match. The germline gives CDR1 DFQATT, CDR2 SNEGSKA (reference sequence). The CDR3 bases are TGCAGTGCTAGTCCCCCGGGAGGGCCGGAAGATACGCAGTATTTT. The encoded protein is CSASPPGGPEDTQYF.

This clonotype appeared a few times. The chain has TRBV5-1 and TRBJ1-3; unclear D gene. CDR1 and CDR2 from the germline V gene are SGHRS and YFSETQ. The V end was cut by 4 bases, the J end by 2 bases, with 7 bases between. This CDR3 is 13 amino acids long. In DNA form, the CDR3 reads TGCGCCAGCAGCGACGGCCCTGGAAACACCATATATTTT. Translated, it gives CASSDGPGNTIYF. The entire variable domain, with the rest obtained from reference TRBV5-1 and TRBJ1-3, is as follows: KAGVTQTPRYLIKTRGQQVTLSCSPISGHRSVSWYQQTPGQGLQFLFEYFSETQRNKGNFPGRFSGRQFSNSRSEMNVSTLELGDSALYLCASSDGPGNTIYFGEGSWLTVV.

In this sample, this clonotype turned up many times. This chain uses TRBV3-1 with TRBJ2-1, with 7 positions matching TRBD1. Germline loops: CDR1 LGHDT, CDR2 YNNKEL (reference sequence). The junction had 13 bases not matched to a gene; V was cut back by 7 bases and J by 16 bases. This CDR3 contains 12 residues. CDR3 bases: TGTGCCAGCACCAACCCGGGACAGCCCTATTTCTTC. Amino acid sequence: CASTNPGQPYFF.

The chain joins TRBV10-3 to TRBJ2-2; D might be TRBD2 (6 bases). The germline gives CDR1 ENHRY, CDR2 SYGVKD. V dropped 6 bases and J dropped 8 bases, with 19 bases sitting between them. CDR3 length equals 15 residues. The CDR3 bases are TGTGCCATCAGGCCGGGACTCAGCCTTCCGGGGGAGCTGTTTTTT. Encoded protein: CAIRPGLSLPGELFF.

This clonotype was seen more than once but under ten times. The rearrangement joins TRBV12-3 or TRBV12-4 to TRBJ2-3, with TRBD1 identical over 7 bases. With 5 bases clipped from V and 5 bases from J, the junction kept 7 bases outside the gene matches. The CDR3 extends over 14 amino acids. This CDR3 reads CASSKRDSKDTQYF. Written as DNA, the CDR3 is TGTGCCAGCAGTAAGAGGGACAGTAAAGATACGCAGTATTTT.

This clonotype was recorded at least ten times. The CDR3 nucleotides read TGCAGTGCCCAACGCCCGGAGAACTATGGCTACACCTTC. This encodes CSAQRPENYGYTF. The rearrangement uses TRBV20-1 and TRBJ1-2; no clear D gene. The CDR3 is 13 residues long. Deletions cut 6 bases from V and 2 bases from J, with 13 bases between. Germline values: CDR1 DFQATT, CDR2 SNEGSKA (reference sequence).

This clonotype was counted between two and nine times. The V gene is TRBV12-3 or TRBV12-4, the J gene TRBJ2-5; D is undetermined. This CDR3 has 14 amino acids. The germline V and J ends were trimmed by 2 bases and 2 bases, with 9 bases remaining between them. The CDR3 loop reads CASSLPGVQETQYF. The CDR3 bases are TGTGCCAGCAGTTTACCCGGCGTGCAAGAGACCCAGTACTTC.

The gene calls are TRBV27 and TRBJ1-1; perhaps TRBD1 as D (6 bases). The CDR3 totals 14 residues. The germline V and J ends were trimmed by 0 bases and 5 bases, with 10 bases remaining between them. Germline CDR1 MNHEY, CDR2 SMNVEV (reference sequence). The CDR3 loop is CASSLSGARTEAFF. In DNA form, the CDR3 reads TGTGCCAGCAGTTTATCGGGGGCGCGGACTGAAGCTTTCTTT.

The chain has TRBV4-2 and TRBJ2-5; TRBD2 might be the D (6 bases). Trimming removed 1 base at V and 5 bases at J, with 14 bases between. The CDR3 loop spans 15 amino acids. Per germline, CDR1 LGHNA and CDR2 YNFKEQ. The CDR3 nucleotides are TGTGCCAGCAGCCAAGGGCCGGAGGGATTGGAGACCCAGTACTTC. It yields the protein CASSQGPEGLETQYF.

This clonotype was observed many times. CDR3 sequence: CASSQRGYNEKLFF. CDR3 nucleotides: TGTGCCAGCAGCCAGAGGGGGTATAATGAAAAACTGTTTTTT. J is TRBJ1-4 and V is TRBV11-2; D possibly corresponds to TRBD1 (6 bases). Germline loops: CDR1 SGHAT, CDR2 FQNNGV. This CDR3 is built from 14 residues. Deletions cut 5 bases from V and 4 bases from J, with 11 bases between.

This clonotype was observed at least ten times. The V call is TRBV5-1, the J call TRBJ2-7, with 9 bases fitting TRBD1. Germline V gives CDR1 SGHRS, CDR2 YFSETQ. The junction had 5 bases not matched to a gene; V was cut back by 4 bases and J by 6 bases. This CDR3 is built from 13 residues. Here the CDR3 reads CASSLGQGGEQYV. CDR3 DNA: TGCGCCAGCAGCCTGGGACAGGGTGGCGAGCAGTACGTC.

This clonotype showed up just a few times. The V and J genes are TRBV6-1 and TRBJ2-1; D is undetermined. Germline V gene lookup returns CDR1 MNHNS and CDR2 SASEGT. V was clipped by 3 bases and J by 3 bases, with 12 bases between them. This CDR3 has 15 amino acids. In nucleotides, the CDR3 is TGTGCCAGCAGTGAGGTTAATCCAGGCTACAATGAGCAGTTCTTC. It is translated as CASSEVNPGYNEQFF.

The chain uses TRBV5-1 and TRBJ2-2, with D perhaps being TRBD1 or TRBD2 (5 bases each). Germline CDR1 and CDR2: SGHRS and YFSETQ. Trimming removed 4 bases from V and 6 bases from J, with 16 bases in between. The CDR3 consists of 15 residues. Here the CDR3 DNA reads TGCGCCAGCAGCCTTGACGGGGCCGGGGCCGGGGAGCTGTTTTTT. This codes for CASSLDGAGAGELFF.

DNA for the CDR3: TGTGCCAGCAGCTCCTCGAGGACCGCTGAAAAACTGTTTTTT. Translation gives CASSSSRTAEKLFF. The chain recombines TRBV7-9 with TRBJ1-4; no reliable D call. The germline CDR1 and CDR2 sequences are SEHNR and FQNEAQ (reference sequence). The length of the CDR3 is 14 residues. V was cut by 4 bases and J by 7 bases, with 13 bases left in between.

This clonotype was seen ten or more times. V and J are TRBV18 and TRBJ2-1; D gene ambiguous. The germline gives CDR1 KGHSH, CDR2 LQKENI. The CDR3 runs 13 residues. Trimming took off 4 bases at V and 9 bases at J, with 13 bases between the two ends. The CDR3 coding sequence is TGTGCCAGCTCACAGGAACATAATTCTGAGCAGTTCTTC. This translates into CASSQEHNSEQFF.

The chain combines TRBV20-1 with TRBJ2-6, with unresolved D. The germline CDR1 and CDR2 sequences are DFQATT and SNEGSKA (reference sequence). The length of the CDR3 is 15 residues. V lost 7 bases and J lost 1, with 14 bases in between. The CDR3 region is CSGIFERSGANVLTF. CDR3 coding DNA: TGCAGTGGGATATTCGAGCGATCTGGGGCCAACGTCCTGACTTTC.